Included here is one TCR beta chain sequence, with context. This entry comes from a study of long-term antiretroviral therapy in people with HIV. The authors ran the immunoSEQ assay, v3.0, at survey level. Each sample aimed for 40,000-50,000 sequenced T-cell genomes. The assay was immunoSEQ multiplex PCR, and TCRdb's table has in-frame clones only and misses some. The data contain some 13,000 clones, approximately 80% of them singletons. The source material was unsorted PBMCs, sampled 3.2 years before starting antiretroviral therapy. The TCR comes from a man between 35 and 55 years old with HIV.

The CDR3 DNA reads TGTGCCAGCAGCTGGGGACAGGGGACGAACACCGGGGAGCTGTTTTTT. This translates into CASSWGQGTNTGELFF. The chain recombines TRBV5-6 with TRBJ2-2, with 10 bases fitting TRBD1. The CDR3 has 16 residues. V lost 3 bases to trimming and J lost 0 bases; unmatched junction nucleotides: 2. Germline values: CDR1 SGHDT, CDR2 YYEEEE.